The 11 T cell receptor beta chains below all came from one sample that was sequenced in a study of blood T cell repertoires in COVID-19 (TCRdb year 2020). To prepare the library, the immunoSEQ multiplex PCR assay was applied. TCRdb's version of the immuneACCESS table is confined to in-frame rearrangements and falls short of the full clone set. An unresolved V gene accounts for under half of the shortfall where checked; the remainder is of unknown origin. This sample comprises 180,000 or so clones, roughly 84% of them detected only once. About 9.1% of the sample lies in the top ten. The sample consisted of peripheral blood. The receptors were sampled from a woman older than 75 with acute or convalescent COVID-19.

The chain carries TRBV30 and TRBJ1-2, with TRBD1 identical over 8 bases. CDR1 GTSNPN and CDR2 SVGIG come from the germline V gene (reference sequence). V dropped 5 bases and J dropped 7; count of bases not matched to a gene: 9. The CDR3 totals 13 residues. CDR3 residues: CAWDGQGRIGYTF. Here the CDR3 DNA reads TGTGCCTGGGATGGACAGGGAAGGATTGGCTACACCTTC.

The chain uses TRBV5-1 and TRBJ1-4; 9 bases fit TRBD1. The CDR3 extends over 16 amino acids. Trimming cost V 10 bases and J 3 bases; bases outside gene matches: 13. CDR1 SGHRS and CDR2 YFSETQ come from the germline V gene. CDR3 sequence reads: CACGRGTGLANEKLFF. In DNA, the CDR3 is TGCGCCTGCGGCCGGGGGACAGGGCTCGCTAATGAAAAACTGTTTTTT. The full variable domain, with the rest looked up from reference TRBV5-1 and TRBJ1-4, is KAGVTQTPRYLIKTRGQQVTLSCSPISGHRSVSWYQQTPGQGLQFLFEYFSETQRNKGNFPGRFSGRQFSNSRSEMNVSTLELGDSALYLCACGRGTGLANEKLFFGSGTQLSVL.

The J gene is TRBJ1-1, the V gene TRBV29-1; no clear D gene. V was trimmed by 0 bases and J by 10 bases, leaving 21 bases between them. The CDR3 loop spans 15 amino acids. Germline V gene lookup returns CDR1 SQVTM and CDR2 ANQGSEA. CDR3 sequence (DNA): TGCAGCGTTGAAGAGGTTCACTCAGGTGAATTCCCAGCTTTCTTT. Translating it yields CSVEEVHSGEFPAFF.

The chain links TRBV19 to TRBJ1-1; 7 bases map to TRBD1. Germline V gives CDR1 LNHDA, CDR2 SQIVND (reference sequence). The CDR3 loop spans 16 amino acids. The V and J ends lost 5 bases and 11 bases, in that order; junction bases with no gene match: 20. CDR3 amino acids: CASSALGGTATLGAFF. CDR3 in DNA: TGTGCCAGTAGTGCCCTAGGAGGGACAGCCACTCTGGGGGCTTTCTTT.

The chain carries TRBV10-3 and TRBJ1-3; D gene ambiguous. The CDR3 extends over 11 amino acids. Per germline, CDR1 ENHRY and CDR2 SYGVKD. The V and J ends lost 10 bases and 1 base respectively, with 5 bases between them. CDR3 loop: CATLSGNTIYF. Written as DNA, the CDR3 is TGTGCCACCTTATCTGGAAACACCATATATTTT.

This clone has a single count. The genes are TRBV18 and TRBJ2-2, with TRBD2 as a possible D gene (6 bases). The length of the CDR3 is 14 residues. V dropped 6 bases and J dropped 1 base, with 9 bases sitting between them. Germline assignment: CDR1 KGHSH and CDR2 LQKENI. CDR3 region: CASSRGRNTGELFF. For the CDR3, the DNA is TGTGCCAGCTCGCGGGGCAGGAACACCGGGGAGCTGTTTTTT.

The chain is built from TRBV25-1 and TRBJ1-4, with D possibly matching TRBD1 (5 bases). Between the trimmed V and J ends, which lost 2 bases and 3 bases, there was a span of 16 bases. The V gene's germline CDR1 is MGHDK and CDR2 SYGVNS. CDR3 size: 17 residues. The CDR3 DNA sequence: TGTGCCAGCAGTGAACAAGGGGTAGTTGCGGCTAATGAAAAACTGTTTTTT. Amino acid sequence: CASSEQGVVAANEKLFF.

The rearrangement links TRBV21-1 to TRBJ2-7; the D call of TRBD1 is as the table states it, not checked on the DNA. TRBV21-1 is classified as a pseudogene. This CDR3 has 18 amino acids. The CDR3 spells CASSEKKSVWDRGHEQYF. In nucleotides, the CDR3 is TGTGCCAGCAGCGAAAAAAAAAGTGTGTGGGACAGGGGGCACGAGCAGTACTTC.

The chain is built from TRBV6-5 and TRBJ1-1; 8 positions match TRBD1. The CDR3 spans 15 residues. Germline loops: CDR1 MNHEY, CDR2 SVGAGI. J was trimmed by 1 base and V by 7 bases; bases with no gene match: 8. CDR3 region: CASKAGGSANTEAFF. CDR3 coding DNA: TGTGCCAGCAAAGCAGGGGGCTCGGCGAACACTGAAGCTTTCTTT.

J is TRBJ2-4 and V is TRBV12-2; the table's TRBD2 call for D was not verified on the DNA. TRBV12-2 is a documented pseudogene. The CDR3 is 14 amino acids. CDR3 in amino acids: CASRPLRAKNIQYF. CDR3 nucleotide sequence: TGTGCAAGTCGCCCGCTGCGGGCCAAAAACATTCAGTACTTC.

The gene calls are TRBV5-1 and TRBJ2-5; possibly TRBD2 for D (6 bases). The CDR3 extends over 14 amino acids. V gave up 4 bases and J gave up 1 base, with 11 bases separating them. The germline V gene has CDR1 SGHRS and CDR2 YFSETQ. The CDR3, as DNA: TGCGCCAGCAGCGCCCTTAGCGGCCAAGAGACCCAGTACTTC. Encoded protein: CASSALSGQETQYF. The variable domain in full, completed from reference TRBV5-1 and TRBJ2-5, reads KAGVTQTPRYLIKTRGQQVTLSCSPISGHRSVSWYQQTPGQGLQFLFEYFSETQRNKGNFPGRFSGRQFSNSRSEMNVSTLELGDSALYLCASSALSGQETQYFGPGTRLLVL.